The clone carrying this T cell receptor beta chain was seen just once. The assay was immunoSEQ multiplex PCR, and TCRdb's table has in-frame clones only and misses some. The repertoire includes around 160,000 clones, about 85% of them detected once, and around 5% sits in the top ten. This record belongs to a study of lymphopenia after photon versus proton radiotherapy. With 5 bases removed from V and 3 bases from J, the gap between germline ends came to 11 bases. Germline assignment: CDR1 SGHTA and CDR2 FQGNSA. This CDR3 is built from 14 residues. Sequences were derived from peripheral blood, sampled from a patient treated with photon-based radiotherapy. The receptor's source is a man between 50 and 59 years old with gastric cancer. This chain connects TRBV7-2 to TRBJ1-5, with D tentatively TRBD1 (6 bases). CDR3 DNA: TGTGCCAGCAGCATCTACAGGGACAATCAGCCCCAGCATTTT. Translated, it gives CASSIYRDNQPQHF.